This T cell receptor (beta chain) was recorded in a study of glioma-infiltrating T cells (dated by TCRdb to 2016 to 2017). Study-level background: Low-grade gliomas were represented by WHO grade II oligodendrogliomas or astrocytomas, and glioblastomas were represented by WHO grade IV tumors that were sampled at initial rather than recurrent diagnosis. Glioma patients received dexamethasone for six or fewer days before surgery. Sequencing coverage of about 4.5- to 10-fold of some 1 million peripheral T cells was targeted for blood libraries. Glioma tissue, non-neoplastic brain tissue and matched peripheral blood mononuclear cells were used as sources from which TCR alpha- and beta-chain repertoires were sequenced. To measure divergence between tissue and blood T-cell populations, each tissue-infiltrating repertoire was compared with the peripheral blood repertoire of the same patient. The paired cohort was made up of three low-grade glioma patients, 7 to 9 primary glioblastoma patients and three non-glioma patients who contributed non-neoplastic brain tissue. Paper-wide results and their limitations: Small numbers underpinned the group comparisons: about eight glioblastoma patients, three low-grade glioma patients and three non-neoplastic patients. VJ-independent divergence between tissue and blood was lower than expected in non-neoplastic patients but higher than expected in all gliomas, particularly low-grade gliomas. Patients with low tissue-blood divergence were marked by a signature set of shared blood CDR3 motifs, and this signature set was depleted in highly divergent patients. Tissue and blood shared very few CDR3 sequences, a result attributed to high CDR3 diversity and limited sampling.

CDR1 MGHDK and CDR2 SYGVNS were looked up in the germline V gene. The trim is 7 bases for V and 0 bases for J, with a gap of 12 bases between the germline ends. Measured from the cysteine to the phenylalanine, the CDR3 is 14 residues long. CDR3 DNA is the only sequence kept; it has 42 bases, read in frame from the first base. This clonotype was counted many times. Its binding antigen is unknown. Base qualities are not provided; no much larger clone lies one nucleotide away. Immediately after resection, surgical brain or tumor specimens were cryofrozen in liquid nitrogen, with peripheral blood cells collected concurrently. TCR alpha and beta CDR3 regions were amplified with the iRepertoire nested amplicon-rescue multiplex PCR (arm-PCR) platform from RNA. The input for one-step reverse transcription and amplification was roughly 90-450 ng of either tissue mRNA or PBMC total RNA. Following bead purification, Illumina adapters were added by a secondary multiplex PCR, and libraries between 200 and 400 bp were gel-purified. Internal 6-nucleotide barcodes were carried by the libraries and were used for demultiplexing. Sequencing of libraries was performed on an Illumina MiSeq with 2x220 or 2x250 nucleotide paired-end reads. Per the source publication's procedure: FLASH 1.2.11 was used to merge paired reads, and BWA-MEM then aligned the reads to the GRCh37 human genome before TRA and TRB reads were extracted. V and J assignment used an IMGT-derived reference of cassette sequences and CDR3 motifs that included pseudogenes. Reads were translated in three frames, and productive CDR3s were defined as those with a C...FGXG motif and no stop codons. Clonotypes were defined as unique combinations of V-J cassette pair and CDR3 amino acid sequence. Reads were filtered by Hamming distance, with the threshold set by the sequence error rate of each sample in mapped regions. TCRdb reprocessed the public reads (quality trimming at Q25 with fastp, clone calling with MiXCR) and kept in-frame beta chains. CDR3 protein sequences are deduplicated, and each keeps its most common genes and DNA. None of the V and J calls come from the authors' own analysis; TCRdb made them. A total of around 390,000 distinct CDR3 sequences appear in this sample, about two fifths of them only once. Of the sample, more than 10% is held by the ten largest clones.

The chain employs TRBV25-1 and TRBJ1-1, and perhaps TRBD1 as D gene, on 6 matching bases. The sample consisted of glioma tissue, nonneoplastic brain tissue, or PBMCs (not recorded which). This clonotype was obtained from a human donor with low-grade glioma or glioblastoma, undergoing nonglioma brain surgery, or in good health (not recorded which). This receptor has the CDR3 CASTQGSMNTEAFF. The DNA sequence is TGTGCCAGCACACAGGGTTCGATGAACACTGAAGCTTTCTTT.